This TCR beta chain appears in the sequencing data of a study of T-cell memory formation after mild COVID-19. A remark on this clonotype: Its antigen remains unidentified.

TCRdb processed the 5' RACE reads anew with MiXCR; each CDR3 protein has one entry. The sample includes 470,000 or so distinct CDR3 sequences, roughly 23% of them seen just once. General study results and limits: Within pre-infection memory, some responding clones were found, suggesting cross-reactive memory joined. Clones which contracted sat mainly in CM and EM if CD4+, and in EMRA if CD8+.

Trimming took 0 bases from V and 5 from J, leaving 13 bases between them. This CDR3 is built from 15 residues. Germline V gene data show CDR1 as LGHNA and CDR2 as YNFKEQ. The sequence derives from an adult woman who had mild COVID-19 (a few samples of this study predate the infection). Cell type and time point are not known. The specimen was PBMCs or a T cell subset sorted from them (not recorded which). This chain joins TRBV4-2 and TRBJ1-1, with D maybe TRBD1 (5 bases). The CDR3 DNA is TGTGCCAGCAGCCAAGAGACAGAAGGGCTTACTGAAGCTTTCTTT. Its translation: CASSQETEGLTEAFF.